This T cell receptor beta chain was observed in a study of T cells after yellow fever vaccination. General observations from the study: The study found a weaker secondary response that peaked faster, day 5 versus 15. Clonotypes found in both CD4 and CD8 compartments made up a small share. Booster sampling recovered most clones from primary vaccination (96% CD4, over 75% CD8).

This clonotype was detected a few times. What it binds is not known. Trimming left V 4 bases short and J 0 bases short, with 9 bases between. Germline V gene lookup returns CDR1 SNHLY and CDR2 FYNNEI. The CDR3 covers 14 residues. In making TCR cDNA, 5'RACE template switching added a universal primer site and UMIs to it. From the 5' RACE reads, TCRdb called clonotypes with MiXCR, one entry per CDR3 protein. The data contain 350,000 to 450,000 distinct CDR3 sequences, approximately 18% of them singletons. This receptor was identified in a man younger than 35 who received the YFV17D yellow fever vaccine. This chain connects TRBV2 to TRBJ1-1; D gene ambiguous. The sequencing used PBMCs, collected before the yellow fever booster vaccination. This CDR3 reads CASSVWGVNTEAFF. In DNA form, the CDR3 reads TGTGCCAGCAGTGTGTGGGGAGTGAACACTGAAGCTTTCTTT.